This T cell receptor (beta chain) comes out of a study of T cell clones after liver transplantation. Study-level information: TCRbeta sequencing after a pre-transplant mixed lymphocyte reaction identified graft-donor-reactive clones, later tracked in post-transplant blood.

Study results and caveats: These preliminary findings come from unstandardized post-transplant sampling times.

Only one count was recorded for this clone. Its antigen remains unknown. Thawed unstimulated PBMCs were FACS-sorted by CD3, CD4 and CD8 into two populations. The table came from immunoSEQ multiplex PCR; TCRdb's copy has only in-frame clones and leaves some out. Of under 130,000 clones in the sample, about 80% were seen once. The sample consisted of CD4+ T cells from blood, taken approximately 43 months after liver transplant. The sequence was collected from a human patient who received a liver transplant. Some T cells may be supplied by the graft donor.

The CDR3 sequence is CASSQDLLAGNEQFF. The CDR3 DNA reads TGTGCCAGCAGCCAAGATCTACTAGCCGGCAATGAGCAGTTCTTC. The chain uses TRBV14 and TRBJ2-1; TRBD2 is a possible D gene (6 bases). This CDR3 contains 15 residues. Germline lookup yields CDR1 SGHDN and CDR2 FVKESK. Trimming stripped 0 bases from V and 6 bases from J, with 12 bases between.